This is a list of T cell receptor beta chains from one sample in a study of siplizumab effects on memory and regulatory T cells. Clones were read by immunoSEQ multiplex PCR, and TCRdb kept only the in-frame ones, dropping some. This sample has 90,000 to 150,000 clones, with approximately 92% found just once. The sample taken for sequencing was non-Treg CD4+ T cells sorted from blood. The origin of the receptors is a human donor in good health. The CDR3 runs from the conserved cysteine through the conserved F or W. D genes are given only for firm matches. Clone size, where shown, is once, few, many, or a class for clones that have expanded.

j_call v_call clone_size d_call cdr3_nt cdr3_aa
TRBJ1-1 TRBV9 once . TGTGCCAGCAGCGCTCGCGGGGAGGGGTACACTGAAGCTTTCTTT CASSARGEGYTEAFF
TRBJ2-4 TRBV6-5 . . TGTGCCAGCAGTCGACTCCGGAGGCTAGACATTCAGTACTTC CASSRLRRLDIQYF
TRBJ2-6 TRBV7-3 . . TGTGCCAGCAGCTTAATGGGCAGTTTCTCTGGGGCCAACGTCCTGACTTTC CASSLMGSFSGANVLTF
TRBJ2-7 TRBV5-1 . TRBD1 TGCGCCAGCAGCCCTGGTCGGGACAGGGACTACGAGCAGTACTTC CASSPGRDRDYEQYF
TRBJ1-5 TRBV6-1 . . TGTGCCAGCAGGGAAGGTTATAGCAATCAGCCCCAGCATTTT CASREGYSNQPQHF
TRBJ2-7 TRBV11-3 . . TGTGCCAGCAGCTTCGGCGAGAACTACGAGCAGTACTTC CASSFGENYEQYF
TRBJ2-7 TRBV29-1 . . TGCAGCGTTGACCCCCCCCAGGGCTCCTACGAGCAGTACTTC CSVDPPQGSYEQYF
TRBJ1-1 TRBV30 few TRBD1 TGTGCCTGGCAGGGGGCTTCCGGTGAAGCTTTCTTT CAWQGASGEAFF
TRBJ1-4 TRBV5-4 . . TGTGCCAGCAGTCTTAAACAGGGTCTGTCTAATGAAAAACTGTTTTTT CASSLKQGLSNEKLFF
TRBJ2-1 TRBV5-4 . TRBD2 TGTGCCAGCAGCTTGGCACTAGCGGCCCTCAATGAGCAGTTCTTC CASSLALAALNEQFF
TRBJ1-1 TRBV6-5 . . TGTGCCAGCAGGTCTCGGACTGAAAGTCGTGCTTTCTTT CASRSRTESRAFF
TRBJ2-5 TRBV19 . . TGTGCCAGTAGTATAGGTGGGACGAACCAAGAGACCCAGTACTTC CASSIGGTNQETQYF
TRBJ2-7 TRBV5-6 few . TGTGCCAGCAGCTTGGCGTGGGGGGGGCACTACGAGCAGTACTTC CASSLAWGGHYEQYF
TRBJ1-6 TRBV29-1 . TRBD1 TGCAGCGTCGGGACAGGGGCAAATTCACCCCTCCACTTT CSVGTGANSPLHF
TRBJ1-1 TRBV28 . . TGTGCCAGCACCCCGCTGCTAGGAGGGTTCGACGCTTTCTTT CASTPLLGGFDAFF
TRBJ1-2 TRBV29-1 . . TGCAGCGTCCCTTCAGTGGGGGCCTATGGCTACACCTTC CSVPSVGAYGYTF
TRBJ2-7 TRBV19 . . TGTGCCAGCTCCCCACCAGGGCGCAACGAGCAGTACTTC CASSPPGRNEQYF
TRBJ2-1 TRBV4-2 . TRBD2 TGTGCCAGCAGCCACTCAATACTAGCGGGGGAGAGCGATGAGCAGTTCTTC CASSHSILAGESDEQFF
TRBJ1-1 TRBV4-2 . TRBD1 TGTGCCAGCAGCCAAGTAACCACAGGGGGGACTGAAGCTTTCTTT CASSQVTTGGTEAFF
TRBJ1-4 TRBV18 . . TGTGCCAGCTCACCACCCGGGGGACCAAATGAAAAACTGTTTTTT CASSPPGGPNEKLFF
TRBJ2-3 TRBV6-6 . . TGTGCCAGCAGCCGAACATCCGCCACAGATACGCAGTATTTT CASSRTSATDTQYF
TRBJ2-1 TRBV4-1 . . TGCGCCAGCAGCGGTAATACAGGGAGCTCCTACAATGAGCAGTTCTTC CASSGNTGSSYNEQFF
TRBJ1-2 TRBV6-5 . . TGTGCCATCAGTGAGTCGGGGGCGGGCTATGGCTACACCTTC CAISESGAGYGYTF
TRBJ2-2 TRBV27 . . TGTGCCAGCAGTTTAAACACCGGGGAGCTGTTTTTT CASSLNTGELFF
TRBJ2-7 TRBV5-4 . TRBD1 TGTGCCAGCAGCTCGACAGGGGCGACCTACGAGCAGTACTTC CASSSTGATYEQYF